This T cell receptor (beta chain) stems from a study of shared clonotypes between healthy human individuals. Findings of the study overall: Rarefaction indicated that sorted-subset sequencing remained incomplete although depth was large. The study found lower generation probabilities in non-shared clonotypes than in those shared by all four donors.

At the deep level, the assay was run. Data came from immunoSEQ multiplex PCR; TCRdb stores just in-frame clones and leaves some out. The sample holds over a million clones; about 76% are singletons and the top ten take 1.4%. The table lists this clone with a few counts. Its antigen is undetermined. Different DNA sequences within this sample yield the same CDR3. CD4+ cells were split into CD45RA+ naive and CD45RA-negative memory subsets. The CDR3 sequence is 15 residues long. Trimming took off 6 bases at V and 5 bases at J, with 14 bases between the two ends. The germline V gene has CDR1 MNHEY and CDR2 SVGAGI.

The receptor was derived from a man aged 18 to 29 in good health. The V and J genes are TRBV6-5 and TRBJ1-6, with D uncertain. Input material: memory CD4+ T cells sorted from blood. The subset is: CD45RA-negative fraction. CDR3 bases: TGTGCCAGCAGCTACCGGGGAAGTCATAATTCACCCCTCCACTTT. It is translated as CASSYRGSHNSPLHF.